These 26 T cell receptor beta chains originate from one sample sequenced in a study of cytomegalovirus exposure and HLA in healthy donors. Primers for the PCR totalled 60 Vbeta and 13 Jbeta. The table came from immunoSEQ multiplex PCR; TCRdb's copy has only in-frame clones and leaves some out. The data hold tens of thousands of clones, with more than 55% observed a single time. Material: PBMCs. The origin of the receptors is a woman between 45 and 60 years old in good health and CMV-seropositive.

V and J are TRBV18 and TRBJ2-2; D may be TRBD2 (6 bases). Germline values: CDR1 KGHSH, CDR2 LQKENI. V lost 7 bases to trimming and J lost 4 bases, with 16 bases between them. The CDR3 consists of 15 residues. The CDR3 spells CASFTGTFATGELFF. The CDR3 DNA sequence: TGTGCCAGCTTTACCGGGACTTTCGCCACCGGGGAGCTGTTTTTT.

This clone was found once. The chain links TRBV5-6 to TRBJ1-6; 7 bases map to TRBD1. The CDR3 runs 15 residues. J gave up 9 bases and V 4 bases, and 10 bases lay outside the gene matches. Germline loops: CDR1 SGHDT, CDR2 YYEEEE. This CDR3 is CASSLLTGIRSPLHF. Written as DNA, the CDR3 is TGTGCCAGCAGCCTGTTGACAGGGATCCGTTCACCCCTCCACTTT.

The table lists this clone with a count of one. In DNA, the CDR3 is TGTGCCATCAGTGATCTGGGACAGTCCTACGAGCAGTACTTC. It codes for CAISDLGQSYEQYF. The chain is built from TRBV10-3 and TRBJ2-7, with 7 bases that match TRBD1. With 3 bases clipped from V and 1 base from J, the junction kept 3 bases outside the gene matches. Germline assignment: CDR1 ENHRY and CDR2 SYGVKD. This CDR3 contains 14 residues.

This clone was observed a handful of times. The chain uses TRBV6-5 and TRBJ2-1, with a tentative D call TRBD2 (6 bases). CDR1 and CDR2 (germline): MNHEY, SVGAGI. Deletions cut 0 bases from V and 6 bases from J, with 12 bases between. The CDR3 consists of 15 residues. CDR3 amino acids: CASSYSIGGRNEQFF. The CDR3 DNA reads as TGTGCCAGCAGTTACTCGATAGGAGGGCGCAATGAGCAGTTCTTC.

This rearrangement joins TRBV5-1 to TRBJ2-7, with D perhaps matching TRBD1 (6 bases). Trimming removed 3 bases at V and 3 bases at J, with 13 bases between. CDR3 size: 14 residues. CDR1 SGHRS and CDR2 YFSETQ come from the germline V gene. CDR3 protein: CASSWTADNYEQYF. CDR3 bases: TGCGCCAGCAGCTGGACAGCGGATAACTACGAGCAGTACTTC.

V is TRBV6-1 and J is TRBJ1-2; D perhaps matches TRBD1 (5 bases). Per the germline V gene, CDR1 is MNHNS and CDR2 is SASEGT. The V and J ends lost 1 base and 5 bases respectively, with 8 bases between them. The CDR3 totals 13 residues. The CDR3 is CASSEVGGYGYTF. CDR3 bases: TGTGCCAGCAGTGAAGTCGGGGGATATGGCTACACCTTC.

The CDR3 sequence is CASSFGFFTRPEAFF. The CDR3 coding sequence is TGCGCCAGCAGCTTTGGTTTTTTTACGCGGCCTGAAGCTTTCTTT. This chain joins TRBV5-1 and TRBJ1-1; no firm D call. Looked up from germline, CDR1 is SGHRS and CDR2 is YFSETQ. V dropped 2 bases and J dropped 6 bases, with 17 bases sitting between them. The CDR3 loop spans 15 amino acids.

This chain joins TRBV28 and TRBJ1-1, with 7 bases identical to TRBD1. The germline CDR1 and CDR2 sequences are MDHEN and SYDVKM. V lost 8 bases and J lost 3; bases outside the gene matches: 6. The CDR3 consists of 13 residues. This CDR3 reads CASEGQPDTEAFF. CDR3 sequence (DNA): TGTGCCAGCGAGGGACAGCCCGACACTGAAGCTTTCTTT.

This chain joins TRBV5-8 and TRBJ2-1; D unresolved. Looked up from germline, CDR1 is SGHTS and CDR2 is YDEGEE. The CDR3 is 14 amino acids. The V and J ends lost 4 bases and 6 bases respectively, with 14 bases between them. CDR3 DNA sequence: TGTGCCAGCAGCCGAGACACCAGATCCAATGAGCAGTTCTTC. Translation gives CASSRDTRSNEQFF.

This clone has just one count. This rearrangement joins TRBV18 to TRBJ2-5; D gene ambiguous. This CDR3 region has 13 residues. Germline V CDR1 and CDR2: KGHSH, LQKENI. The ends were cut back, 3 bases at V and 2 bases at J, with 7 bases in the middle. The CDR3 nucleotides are TGTGCCAGCTCACCGGTCCGGCAAGAGACCCAGTACTTC. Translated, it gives CASSPVRQETQYF.

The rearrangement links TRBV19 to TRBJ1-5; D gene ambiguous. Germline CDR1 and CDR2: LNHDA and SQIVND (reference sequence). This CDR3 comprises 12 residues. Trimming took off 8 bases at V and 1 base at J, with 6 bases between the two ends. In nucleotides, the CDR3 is TGTGCCAGTGGCGGGAGCAATCAGCCCCAGCATTTT. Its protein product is CASGGSNQPQHF.

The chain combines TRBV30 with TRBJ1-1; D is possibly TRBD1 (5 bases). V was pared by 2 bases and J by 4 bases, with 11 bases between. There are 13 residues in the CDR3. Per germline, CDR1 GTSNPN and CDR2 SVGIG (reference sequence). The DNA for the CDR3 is TGTGCCTGGAGTTCTCAGGGAGGCACTGAAGCTTTCTTT. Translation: CAWSSQGGTEAFF.

CDR3 DNA sequence: TGTGCCTGGAGTGCTGGGCAGAAGAATCAGCCCCAGCATTTT. This codes for CAWSAGQKNQPQHF. The chain links TRBV30 to TRBJ1-5; D is ambiguous. The CDR3 spans 14 residues. Deletions cut 1 base from V and 4 bases from J, with 11 bases between. CDR1 and CDR2 (germline): GTSNPN, SVGIG (reference sequence).

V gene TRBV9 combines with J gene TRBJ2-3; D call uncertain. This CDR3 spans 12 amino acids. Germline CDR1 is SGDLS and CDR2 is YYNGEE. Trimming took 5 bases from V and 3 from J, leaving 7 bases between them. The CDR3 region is CASSVNTDTQYF. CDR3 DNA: TGTGCCAGCAGTGTTAATACAGATACGCAGTATTTT.

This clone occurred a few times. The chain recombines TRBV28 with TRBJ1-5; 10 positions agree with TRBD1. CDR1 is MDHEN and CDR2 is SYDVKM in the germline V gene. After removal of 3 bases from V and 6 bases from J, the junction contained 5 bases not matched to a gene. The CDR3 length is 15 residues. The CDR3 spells CASSLGQGFRQPQHF. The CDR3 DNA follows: TGTGCCAGCAGTTTGGGACAGGGGTTTCGTCAGCCCCAGCATTTT.

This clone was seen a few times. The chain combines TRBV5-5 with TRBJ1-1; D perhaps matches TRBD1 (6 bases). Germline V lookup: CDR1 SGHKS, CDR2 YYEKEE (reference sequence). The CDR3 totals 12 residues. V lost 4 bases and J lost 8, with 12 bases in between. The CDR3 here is CASSTTGREAFF. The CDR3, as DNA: TGTGCCAGCAGCACAACAGGGCGGGAAGCTTTCTTT.

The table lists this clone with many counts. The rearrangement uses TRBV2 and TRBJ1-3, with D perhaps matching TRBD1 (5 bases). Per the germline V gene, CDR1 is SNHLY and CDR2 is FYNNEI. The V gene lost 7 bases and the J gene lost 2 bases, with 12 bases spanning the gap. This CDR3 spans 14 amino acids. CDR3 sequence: CASKVQGPGNTIYF. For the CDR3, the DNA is TGTGCCAGCAAGGTCCAGGGCCCTGGAAACACCATATATTTT.

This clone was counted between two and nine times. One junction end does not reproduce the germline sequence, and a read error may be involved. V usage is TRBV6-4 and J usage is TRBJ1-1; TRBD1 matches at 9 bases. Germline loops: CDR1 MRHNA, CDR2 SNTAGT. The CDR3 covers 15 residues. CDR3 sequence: CAISDWDRENTEAFF. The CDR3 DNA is TGTGCCATCAGTGACTGGGACAGGGAGAACACTGAAGCTTTCTTT.

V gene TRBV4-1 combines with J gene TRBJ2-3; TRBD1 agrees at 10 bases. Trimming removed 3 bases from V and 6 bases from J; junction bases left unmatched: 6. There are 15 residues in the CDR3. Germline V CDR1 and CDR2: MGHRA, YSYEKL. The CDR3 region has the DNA TGCGCCAGCAGCCAGGAGACAGGGGGCTATGATACGCAGTATTTT. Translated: CASSQETGGYDTQYF.

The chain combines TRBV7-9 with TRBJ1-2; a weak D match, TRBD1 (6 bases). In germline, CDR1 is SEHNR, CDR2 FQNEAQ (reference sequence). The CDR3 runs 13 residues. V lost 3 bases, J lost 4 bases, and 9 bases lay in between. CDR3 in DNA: TGTGCCAGCAGCTTGGGGGCTGGCTATGGCTACACCTTC. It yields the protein CASSLGAGYGYTF.

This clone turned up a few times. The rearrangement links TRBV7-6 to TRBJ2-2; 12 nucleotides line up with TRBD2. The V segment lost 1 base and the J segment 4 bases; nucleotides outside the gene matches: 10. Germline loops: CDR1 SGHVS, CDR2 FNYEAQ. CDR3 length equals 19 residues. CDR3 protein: CASSLEASGGALGTGELFF. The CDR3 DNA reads TGTGCCAGCAGCTTAGAGGCTAGCGGGGGGGCCCTGGGCACCGGGGAGCTGTTTTTT.

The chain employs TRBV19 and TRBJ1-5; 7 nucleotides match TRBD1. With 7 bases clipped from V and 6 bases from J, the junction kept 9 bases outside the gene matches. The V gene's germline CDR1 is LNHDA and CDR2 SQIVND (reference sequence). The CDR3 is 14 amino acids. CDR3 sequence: CASTRQGGGQPQHF. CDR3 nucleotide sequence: TGTGCCAGTACCCGACAGGGAGGAGGTCAGCCCCAGCATTTT.

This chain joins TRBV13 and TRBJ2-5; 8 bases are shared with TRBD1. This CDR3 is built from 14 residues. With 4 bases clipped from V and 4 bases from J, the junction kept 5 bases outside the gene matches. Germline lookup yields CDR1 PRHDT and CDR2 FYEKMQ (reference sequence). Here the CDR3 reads CASSSVTGGETQYF. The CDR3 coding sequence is TGTGCCAGCAGCTCAGTAACAGGGGGAGAGACCCAGTACTTC.

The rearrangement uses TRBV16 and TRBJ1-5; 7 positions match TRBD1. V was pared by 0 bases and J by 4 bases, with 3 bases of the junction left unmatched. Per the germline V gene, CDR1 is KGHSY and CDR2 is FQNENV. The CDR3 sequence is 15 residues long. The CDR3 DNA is TGTGCCAGCAGCCAATCAAACAGGGGTAATCAGCCCCAGCATTTT. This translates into CASSQSNRGNQPQHF.

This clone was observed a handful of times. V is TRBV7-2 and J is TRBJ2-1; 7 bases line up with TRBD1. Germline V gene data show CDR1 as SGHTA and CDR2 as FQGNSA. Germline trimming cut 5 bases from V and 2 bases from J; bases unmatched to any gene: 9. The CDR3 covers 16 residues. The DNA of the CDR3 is TGTGCCAGCAGCCCCACCGGACAGGACGCCTACAATGAGCAGTTCTTC. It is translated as CASSPTGQDAYNEQFF.

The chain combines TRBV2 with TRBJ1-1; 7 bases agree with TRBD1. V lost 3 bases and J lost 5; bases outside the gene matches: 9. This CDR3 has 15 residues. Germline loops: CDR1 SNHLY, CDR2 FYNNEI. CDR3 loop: CASSDRAGGVTEAFF. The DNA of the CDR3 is TGTGCCAGCAGTGATCGAGCAGGGGGAGTTACTGAAGCTTTCTTT.